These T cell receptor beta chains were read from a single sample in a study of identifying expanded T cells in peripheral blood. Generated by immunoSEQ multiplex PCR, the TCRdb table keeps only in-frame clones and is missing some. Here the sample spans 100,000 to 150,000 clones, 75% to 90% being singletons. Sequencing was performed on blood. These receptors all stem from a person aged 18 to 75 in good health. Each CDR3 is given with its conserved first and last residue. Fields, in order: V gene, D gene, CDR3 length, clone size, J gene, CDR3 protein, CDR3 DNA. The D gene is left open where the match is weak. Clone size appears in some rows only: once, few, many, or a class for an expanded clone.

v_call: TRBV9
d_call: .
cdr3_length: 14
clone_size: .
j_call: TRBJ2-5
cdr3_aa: CASSPRSGVETQYF
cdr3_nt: TGTGCCAGCAGCCCAAGATCAGGGGTCGAGACCCAGTACTTC

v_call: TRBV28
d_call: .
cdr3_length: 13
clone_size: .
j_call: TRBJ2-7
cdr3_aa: CASSPNPRGEQYF
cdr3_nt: TGTGCCAGCAGCCCGAACCCCAGGGGCGAGCAGTACTTC

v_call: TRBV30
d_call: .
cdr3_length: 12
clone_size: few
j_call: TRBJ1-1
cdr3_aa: CAWSRLNTEAFF
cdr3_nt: TGTGCCTGGAGCAGGTTGAACACTGAAGCTTTCTTT

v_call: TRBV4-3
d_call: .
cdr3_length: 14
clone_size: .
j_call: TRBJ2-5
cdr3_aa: CASSQITGTETQYF
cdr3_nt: TGCGCCAGCAGCCAAATTACAGGGACAGAGACCCAGTACTTC

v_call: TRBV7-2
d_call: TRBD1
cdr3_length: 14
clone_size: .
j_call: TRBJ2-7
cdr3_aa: CASSKEARGREQYF
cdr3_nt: TGTGCCAGCAGCAAAGAGGCCAGGGGGCGCGAGCAGTACTTC

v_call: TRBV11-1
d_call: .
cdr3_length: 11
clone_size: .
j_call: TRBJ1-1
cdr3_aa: CASSLQGKAFF
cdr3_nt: TGTGCCAGCAGCTTGCAGGGGAAGGCTTTCTTT

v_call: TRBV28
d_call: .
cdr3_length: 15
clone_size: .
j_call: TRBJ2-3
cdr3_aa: CASSAPGAISDTQYF
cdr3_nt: TGTGCCAGCAGCGCCCCAGGGGCTATCTCAGATACGCAGTATTTT

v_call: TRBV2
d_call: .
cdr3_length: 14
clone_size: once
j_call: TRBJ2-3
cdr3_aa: CASNFAGSTDTQYF
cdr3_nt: TGTGCCAGCAATTTCGCGGGTAGCACAGATACGCAGTATTTT

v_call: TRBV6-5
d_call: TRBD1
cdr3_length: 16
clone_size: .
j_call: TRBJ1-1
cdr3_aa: CASSYGTAYWNTEAFF
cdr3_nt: TGTGCCAGCAGTTACGGGACAGCGTACTGGAACACTGAAGCTTTCTTT

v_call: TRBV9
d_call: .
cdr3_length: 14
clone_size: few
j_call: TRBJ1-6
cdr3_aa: CASSVGSYNSPLHF
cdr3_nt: TGTGCCAGCAGCGTAGGCTCCTATAATTCACCCCTCCACTTT

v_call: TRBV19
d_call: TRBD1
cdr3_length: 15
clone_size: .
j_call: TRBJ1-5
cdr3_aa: CASTPDRGHNQPQHF
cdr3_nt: TGTGCCAGTACCCCGGACAGGGGGCACAATCAGCCCCAGCATTTT

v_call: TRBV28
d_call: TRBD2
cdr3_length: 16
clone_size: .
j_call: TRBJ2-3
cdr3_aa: CASNSGTSGGTDTQYF
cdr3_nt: TGTGCCAGCAATAGTGGGACTAGCGGGGGCACAGATACGCAGTATTTT

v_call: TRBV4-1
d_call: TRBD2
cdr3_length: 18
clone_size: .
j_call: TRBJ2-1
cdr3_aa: CASSHLGRGASSYNEQFF
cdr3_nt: TGCGCCAGCAGCCATCTGGGGCGGGGGGCAAGCTCCTACAATGAGCAGTTCTTC

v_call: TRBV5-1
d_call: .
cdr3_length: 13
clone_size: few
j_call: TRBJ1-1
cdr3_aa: CASSFNMNTEAFF
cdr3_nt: TGCGCCAGCAGCTTCAATATGAACACTGAAGCTTTCTTT

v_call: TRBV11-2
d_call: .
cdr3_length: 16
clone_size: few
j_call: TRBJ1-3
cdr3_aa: CASSLTRGPPGNTIYF
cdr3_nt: TGTGCCAGCAGCCTCACAAGAGGTCCACCCGGAAACACCATATATTTT

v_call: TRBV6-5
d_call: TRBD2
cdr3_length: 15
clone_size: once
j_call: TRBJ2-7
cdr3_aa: CASSSAGTSGYEQYF
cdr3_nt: TGTGCCAGCAGCTCCGCCGGGACTAGCGGCTACGAGCAGTACTTC

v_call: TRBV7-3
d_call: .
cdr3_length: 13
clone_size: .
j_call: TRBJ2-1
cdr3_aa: CASSLQGLDEQFF
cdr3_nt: TGTGCCAGCAGCTTACAGGGACTCGATGAGCAGTTCTTC

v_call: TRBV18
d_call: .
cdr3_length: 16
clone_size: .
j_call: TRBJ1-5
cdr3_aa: CASSPEGRGSNQPQHF
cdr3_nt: TGTGCCAGCTCACCAGAAGGCAGGGGAAGCAATCAGCCCCAGCATTTT

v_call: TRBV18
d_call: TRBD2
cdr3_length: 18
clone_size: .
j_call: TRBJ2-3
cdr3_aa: CASSQGLAGNVPTDTQYF
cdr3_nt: TGTGCCAGCTCACAAGGACTAGCGGGCAACGTACCCACAGATACGCAGTATTTT

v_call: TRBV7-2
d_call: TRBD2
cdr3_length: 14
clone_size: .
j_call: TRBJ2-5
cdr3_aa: CASSLGGGRETQYF
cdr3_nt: TGTGCCAGCAGCTTAGGCGGGGGACGAGAGACCCAGTACTTC

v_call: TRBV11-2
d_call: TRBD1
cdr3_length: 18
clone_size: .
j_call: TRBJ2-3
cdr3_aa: CASSLAVRGQGATDTQYF
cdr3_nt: TGTGCCAGCAGCTTAGCTGTTCGGGGTCAGGGGGCAACAGATACGCAGTATTTT

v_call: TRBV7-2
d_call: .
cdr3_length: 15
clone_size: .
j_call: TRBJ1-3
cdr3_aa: CASSLHSLSGNTIYF
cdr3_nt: TGTGCCAGCAGCTTACATAGCCTCTCTGGAAACACCATATATTTT

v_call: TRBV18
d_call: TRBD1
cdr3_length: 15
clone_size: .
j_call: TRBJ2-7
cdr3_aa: CASSSAGTGSYEQYF
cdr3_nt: TGTGCCAGCTCATCGGCCGGGACAGGGTCCTACGAGCAGTACTTC

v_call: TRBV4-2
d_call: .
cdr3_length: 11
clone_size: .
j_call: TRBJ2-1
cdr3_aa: CASSDRDEQFF
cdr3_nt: TGTGCCAGCAGCGATCGAGATGAGCAGTTCTTC

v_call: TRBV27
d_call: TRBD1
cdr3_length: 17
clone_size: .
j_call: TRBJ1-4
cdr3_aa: CASSLHGQGQSNEKLFF
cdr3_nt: TGTGCCAGCAGTCTCCACGGACAGGGCCAGTCTAATGAAAAACTGTTTTTT

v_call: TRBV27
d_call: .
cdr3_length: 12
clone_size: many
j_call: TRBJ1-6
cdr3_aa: CASSLDVGPLHF
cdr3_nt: TGTGCCAGCAGTTTAGATGTGGGACCCCTCCACTTT

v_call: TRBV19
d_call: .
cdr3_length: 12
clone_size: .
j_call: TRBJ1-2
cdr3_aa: CASSEQDYGYTF
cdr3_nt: TGTGCCAGTAGTGAACAGGACTATGGCTACACCTTC

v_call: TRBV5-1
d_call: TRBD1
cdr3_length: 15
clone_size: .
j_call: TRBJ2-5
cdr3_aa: CASSLDRLLGETQYF
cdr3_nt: TGCGCCAGCAGCCTGGACAGGTTGTTAGGGGAGACCCAGTACTTC

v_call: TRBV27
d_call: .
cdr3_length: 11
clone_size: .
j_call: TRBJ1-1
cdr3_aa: CASSSGTEAFF
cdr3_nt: TGTGCCAGCAGTTCAGGGACTGAAGCTTTCTTT